These T cell receptor beta chains were read from a single sample in a study of cytomegalovirus exposure and HLA in healthy donors. Generated by immunoSEQ multiplex PCR, the TCRdb table keeps only in-frame clones and is missing some. In total, the table holds just over 150,000 clones. Sequencing was done on a sample of PBMCs. Receptors originate from a woman aged 60-75 years in good health and CMV-seronegative. The CDR3 runs from the conserved cysteine through the conserved F or W. A D gene is named only where the DNA matches it firmly.

j_call,v_call,d_call,cdr3_aa,cdr3_nt
TRBJ2-7,TRBV2,NA,CASRGDFYEQYF,TGTGCCAGCAGGGGGGACTTCTACGAGCAGTACTTC
TRBJ1-5,TRBV7-6,NA,CASSSFEGGADSNQPQHF,TGTGCCAGCAGCTCCTTTGAAGGAGGGGCGGACAGCAATCAGCCCCAGCATTTT
TRBJ2-3,TRBV9,TRBD2,CASSARGGRTDTQYF,TGTGCCAGCAGCGCACGGGGGGGCCGGACAGATACGCAGTATTTT
TRBJ2-7,TRBV27,NA,CASSLEGGTPDF,TGTGCCAGCAGTTTAGAGGGAGGCACCCCAGACTTC
TRBJ1-6,TRBV2,TRBD1,CASSFAGQGQSPLHF,TGTGCCAGCAGTTTCGCGGGACAGGGCCAATCACCCCTCCACTTT
TRBJ2-7,TRBV6-5,TRBD2,CASSRTSGYEQYF,TGTGCCAGCAGTCGGACTAGCGGATACGAGCAGTACTTC
TRBJ1-4,TRBV19,TRBD1,CASSAGQGGARKLFF,TGTGCCAGTAGTGCGGGACAGGGGGGGGCCAGAAAACTGTTTTTT
TRBJ1-3,TRBV6-6,TRBD1,CASSYGTGLSGNTIYF,TGTGCCAGCAGTTACGGGACAGGCCTCTCTGGAAACACCATATATTTT
TRBJ2-3,TRBV5-1,NA,CASSLAGQLVGDTQYF,TGCGCCAGCAGCTTGGCCGGACAATTGGTGGGGGATACGCAGTATTTT
TRBJ1-1,TRBV6-6,NA,CASISGHLNTEAFF,TGTGCCAGCATCTCGGGACACCTGAACACTGAAGCTTTCTTT
TRBJ2-1,TRBV6-5,TRBD1,CASSRDRAYNEQFF,TGTGCCAGCAGCCGGGACAGGGCTTACAATGAGCAGTTCTTC
TRBJ2-7,TRBV27,TRBD2,CASSFGTTGEQYF,TGTGCCAGCAGTTTCGGGACTACGGGGGAGCAGTACTTC
TRBJ1-2,TRBV5-5,NA,CASSLAGVSSYGYTF,TGTGCCAGCAGCTTGGCAGGGGTTAGTAGCTATGGCTACACCTTC
TRBJ2-1,TRBV5-1,TRBD2,CASSQGLAGIYVYEQFF,TGCGCCAGCAGCCAGGGACTAGCGGGGATATATGTTTATGAGCAGTTCTTC
TRBJ1-6,TRBV27,TRBD1,CASSLLTGGYNSPLHF,TGTGCCAGCAGTTTATTGACAGGGGGTTATAATTCACCCCTCCACTTT
TRBJ1-2,TRBV6-5,NA,CASSYSNSLTAGYTF,TGTGCCAGCAGTTACTCGAATTCCCTGACTGCGGGCTACACCTTC
TRBJ2-5,TRBV27,NA,CASSLLWGVQETQYF,TGTGCCAGCAGTTTATTATGGGGGGTCCAAGAGACCCAGTACTTC
TRBJ1-5,TRBV19,NA,CATSLWGEGNQPQHF,TGTGCCACTAGTCTCTGGGGAGAGGGCAATCAGCCCCAGCATTTT
TRBJ1-2,TRBV30,NA,CAWSPDRIGYTF,TGTGCCTGGAGTCCCGACAGGATTGGCTACACCTTC
TRBJ1-1,TRBV27,NA,CASSSRNTEAFF,TGTGCCAGCAGTTCTCGGAACACTGAAGCTTTCTTT
TRBJ1-5,TRBV7-3,NA,CASSLNGGSMQPQHF,TGTGCCAGCAGCTTAAATGGGGGGAGTATGCAGCCCCAGCATTTT
TRBJ2-5,TRBV7-9,TRBD1,CASSTGQGQETQYF,TGTGCCAGCAGCACGGGACAGGGGCAAGAGACCCAGTACTTC
TRBJ2-1,TRBV7-6,NA,CASSTSPLVHEQFF,TGTGCCAGCAGCACCTCCCCACTAGTACATGAGCAGTTCTTC
TRBJ2-1,TRBV6-6,NA,CASTGNYNEQFF,TGTGCCAGTACAGGGAACTACAATGAGCAGTTCTTC
TRBJ2-1,TRBV5-1,TRBD2,CASSLLAGAGNEQFF,TGCGCCAGCAGCCTCCTAGCGGGAGCGGGGAATGAGCAGTTCTTC
TRBJ2-1,TRBV7-9,TRBD2,CASSFSGGPHEQFF,TGTGCCAGCAGCTTTTCGGGAGGGCCGCATGAGCAGTTCTTC
TRBJ1-3,TRBV9,NA,CASSPQGSGNTIYF,TGTGCCAGCAGCCCTCAGGGCTCTGGAAACACCATATATTTT
TRBJ2-2,TRBV9,NA,CASSNHRAGELFF,TGTGCCAGCAGCAACCACAGGGCCGGGGAGCTGTTTTTT
TRBJ1-3,TRBV5-1,NA,CASSLARAGRFSGNTIYF,TGCGCCAGCAGCTTGGCCAGGGCAGGCCGATTCTCTGGAAACACCATATATTTT
TRBJ1-3,TRBV9,NA,CASSVGPPRGTGNTIYF,TGTGCCAGCAGCGTAGGCCCTCCTAGAGGAACTGGAAACACCATATATTTT
TRBJ2-7,TRBV7-3,TRBD1,CASSFGQGNYEQYF,TGTGCCAGCAGCTTTGGACAGGGAAACTACGAGCAGTACTTC
TRBJ1-2,TRBV7-9,TRBD1,CASSPTTLTGLNYGYTF,TGTGCCAGCAGCCCCACCACATTGACAGGGTTAAACTATGGCTACACCTTC
TRBJ1-2,TRBV5-6,NA,CASSLEQAYGYTF,TGTGCCAGCAGCTTGGAGCAGGCCTATGGCTACACCTTC
TRBJ2-7,TRBV20-1,NA,CSAKGNEQYF,TGCAGTGCTAAGGGGAACGAGCAGTACTTC
TRBJ2-7,TRBV18,NA,CASSPSGTYSYEQYF,TGTGCCAGCTCTCCATCCGGGACTTACTCCTACGAGCAGTACTTC
TRBJ2-4,TRBV7-2,TRBD2,CASSSRAGGGHAKNIQYF,TGTGCCAGCAGCTCCCGTGCGGGAGGAGGACATGCCAAAAACATTCAGTACTTC
TRBJ1-2,TRBV9,TRBD1,CASSLTGSYGYTF,TGTGCCAGCAGCTTGACAGGGAGTTATGGCTACACCTTC
TRBJ2-1,TRBV5-1,TRBD2,CASSLGAGGSYNEQFF,TGCGCCAGCAGCTTGGGTGCGGGGGGGTCCTACAATGAGCAGTTCTTC
TRBJ1-2,TRBV18,TRBD1,CASSAGQGYGYTF,TGTGCCAGCTCAGCAGGACAGGGATATGGCTACACCTTC
TRBJ2-7,TRBV6-1,NA,CATTPGQITYEQYF,TGTGCCACGACCCCCGGACAAATAACCTACGAGCAGTACTTC
TRBJ2-7,TRBV19,NA,CASSRRRDFYEQYF,TGTGCCAGTAGTAGAAGACGGGACTTCTACGAGCAGTACTTC
TRBJ2-2,TRBV6-5,TRBD2,CASSLAGVAGELFF,TGTGCCAGCAGCCTAGCGGGAGTAGCCGGGGAGCTGTTTTTT
TRBJ1-5,TRBV7-9,NA,CASSLGAGLQPQHF,TGTGCCAGCAGCTTAGGAGCGGGACTGCAGCCCCAGCATTTT
TRBJ1-1,TRBV6-6,TRBD1,CASTDRGKNTEAFF,TGTGCCAGCACGGACAGGGGGAAGAACACTGAAGCTTTCTTT
TRBJ1-6,TRBV19,TRBD1,CASIQSRQGGNSPLHF,TGTGCCAGTATTCAATCTCGACAGGGAGGTAATTCACCCCTCCACTTT
TRBJ1-3,TRBV19,TRBD1,CASSLPGQLPGNTIYF,TGTGCCAGTAGCCTACCGGGACAGCTCCCTGGAAACACCATATATTTT
TRBJ2-3,TRBV7-2,TRBD1,CASSQDRGTDTQYF,TGTGCCAGCAGCCAGGACAGGGGTACAGATACGCAGTATTTT